Listed below are T cell receptor beta chains from one sample, sequenced in a study of spatial heterogeneity in lung cancer. TCRdb recomputed calls from the 5' RACE reads with MiXCR, one row per CDR3 protein. Among about 43,000 distinct CDR3 sequences listed, approximately 22% were seen once. The sequencing used PBMCs, collected at follow-up. These receptors came from a female donor with early-stage non-small cell lung cancer. Both conserved end residues are part of each CDR3. The D gene is left open where the match is weak.

>TRBJ2-5|.|TRBV6-2/TRBV6-3|13
CASSYSDPKTQYF
>TRBJ2-5|.|TRBV6-5|15
CASRLLGLAQETQYF
>TRBJ2-7|.|TRBV7-3|13
CASSLGAGYEQYF
>TRBJ2-1|.|TRBV29-1|12
CSVPAWVDTQFF
>TRBJ2-3|TRBD2|TRBV4-1|19
CASSHPFAGGPKYTDTQYF
>TRBJ2-3|.|TRBV7-9|15
CASSLVSGSTDTQYF
>TRBJ2-5|.|TRBV4-1|15
CASSQGTDHQETQYF
>TRBJ2-7|.|TRBV25-1|10
CASSGTEQYF
>TRBJ1-1|.|TRBV6-2/TRBV6-3|16
CASSPLPGSRNTEAFF
>TRBJ1-6|.|TRBV29-1|13
CSVSRDLNSPLHF
>TRBJ2-5|TRBD2|TRBV12-3/TRBV12-4|17
CASRPEGSGRGIETQYF